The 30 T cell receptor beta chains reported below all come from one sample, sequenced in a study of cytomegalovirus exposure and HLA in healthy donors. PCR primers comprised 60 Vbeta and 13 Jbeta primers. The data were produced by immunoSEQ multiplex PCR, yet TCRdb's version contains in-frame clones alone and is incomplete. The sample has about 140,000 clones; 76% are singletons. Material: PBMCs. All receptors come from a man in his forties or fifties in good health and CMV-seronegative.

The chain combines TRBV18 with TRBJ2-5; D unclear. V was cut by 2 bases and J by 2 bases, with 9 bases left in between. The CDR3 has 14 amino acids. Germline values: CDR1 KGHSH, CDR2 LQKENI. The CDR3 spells CASSPDQVQETQYF. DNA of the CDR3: TGTGCCAGCTCACCAGACCAGGTACAAGAGACCCAGTACTTC.

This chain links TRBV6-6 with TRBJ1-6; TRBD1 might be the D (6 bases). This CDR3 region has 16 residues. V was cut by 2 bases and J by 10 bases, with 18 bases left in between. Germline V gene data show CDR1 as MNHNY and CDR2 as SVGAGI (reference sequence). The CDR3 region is CASSYTPQGLESPLHF. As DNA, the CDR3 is TGTGCCAGCAGTTACACCCCCCAGGGGCTAGAGTCACCCCTCCACTTT.

As DNA, the CDR3 is TGTGCCAGCAGTTTCTTAGGGAGGGGGACGGACCTCACCCCCTCCGAGCAGTACTTC. This codes for CASSFLGRGTDLTPSEQYF. The chain carries TRBV27 and TRBJ2-7; tentatively, D is TRBD2 (7 bases). CDR1 MNHEY and CDR2 SMNVEV come from the germline V gene (reference sequence). V lost 3 bases and J 6 bases, leaving 30 bases between the germline ends. This CDR3 contains 19 residues.

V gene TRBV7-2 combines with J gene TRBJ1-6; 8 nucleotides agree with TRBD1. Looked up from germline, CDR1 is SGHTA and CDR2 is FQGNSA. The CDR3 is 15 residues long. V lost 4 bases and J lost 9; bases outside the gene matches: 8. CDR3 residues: CASSSNGQGGSPLHF. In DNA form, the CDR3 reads TGTGCCAGCAGCTCGAATGGACAGGGCGGTTCACCCCTCCACTTT.

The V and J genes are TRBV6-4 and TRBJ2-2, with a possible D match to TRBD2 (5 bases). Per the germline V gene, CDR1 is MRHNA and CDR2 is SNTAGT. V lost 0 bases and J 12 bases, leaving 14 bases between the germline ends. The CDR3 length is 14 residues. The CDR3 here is CASSDSTYRGKLFF. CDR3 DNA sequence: TGTGCCAGCAGTGACTCCACATATCGGGGAAAGCTGTTTTTT.

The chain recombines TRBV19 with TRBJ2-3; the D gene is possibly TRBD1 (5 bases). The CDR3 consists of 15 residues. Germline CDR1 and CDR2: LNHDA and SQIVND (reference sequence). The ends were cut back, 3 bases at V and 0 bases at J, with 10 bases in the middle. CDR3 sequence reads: CASSIATASTDTQYF. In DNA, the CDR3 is TGTGCCAGTAGTATTGCGACAGCTAGCACAGATACGCAGTATTTT.

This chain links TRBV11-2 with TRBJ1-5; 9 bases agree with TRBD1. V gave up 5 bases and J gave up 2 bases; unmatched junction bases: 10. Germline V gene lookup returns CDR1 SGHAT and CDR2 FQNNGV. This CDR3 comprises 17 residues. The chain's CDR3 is CASSRGQGSVGNQPQHF. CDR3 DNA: TGTGCCAGCAGCAGAGGACAGGGGTCGGTAGGCAATCAGCCCCAGCATTTT.

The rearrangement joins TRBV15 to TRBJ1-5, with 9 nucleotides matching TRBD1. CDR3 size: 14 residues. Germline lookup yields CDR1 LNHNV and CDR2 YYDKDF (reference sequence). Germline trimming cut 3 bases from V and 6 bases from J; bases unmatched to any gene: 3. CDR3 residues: CATSRGQGVQPQHF. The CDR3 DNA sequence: TGTGCCACCAGCAGGGGACAGGGAGTTCAGCCCCAGCATTTT.

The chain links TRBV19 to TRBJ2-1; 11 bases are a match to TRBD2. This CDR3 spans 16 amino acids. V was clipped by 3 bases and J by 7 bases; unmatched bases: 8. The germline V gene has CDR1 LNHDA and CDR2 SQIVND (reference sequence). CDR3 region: CASSIQLAGVSNEQFF. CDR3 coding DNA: TGTGCCAGTAGTATCCAACTAGCGGGAGTATCGAATGAGCAGTTCTTC. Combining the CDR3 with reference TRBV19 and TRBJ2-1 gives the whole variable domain DGGITQSPKYLFRKEGQNVTLSCEQNLNHDAMYWYRQDPGQGLRLIYYSQIVNDFQKGDIAEGYSVSREKKESFPLTVTSAQKNPTAFYLCASSIQLAGVSNEQFFGPGTRLTVL.

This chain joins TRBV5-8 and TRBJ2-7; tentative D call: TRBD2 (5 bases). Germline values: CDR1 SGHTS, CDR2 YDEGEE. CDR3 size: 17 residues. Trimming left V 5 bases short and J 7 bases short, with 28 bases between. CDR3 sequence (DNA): TGTGCCAGCAGTCTAACGACACCGGGCCCAAGCCGGAGGGAGCAGTACTTC. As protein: CASSLTTPGPSRREQYF.

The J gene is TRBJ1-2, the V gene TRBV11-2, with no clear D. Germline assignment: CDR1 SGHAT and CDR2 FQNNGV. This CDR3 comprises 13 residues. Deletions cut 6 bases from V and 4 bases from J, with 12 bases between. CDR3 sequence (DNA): TGTGCCAGCAGGCCTCGGGGTGGCTATGGCTACACCTTC. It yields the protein CASRPRGGYGYTF.

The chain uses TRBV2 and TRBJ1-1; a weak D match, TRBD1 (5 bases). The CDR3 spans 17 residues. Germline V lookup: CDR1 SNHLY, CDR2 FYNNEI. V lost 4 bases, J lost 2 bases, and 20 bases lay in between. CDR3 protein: CASSGWRERGINTEAFF. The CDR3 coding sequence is TGTGCCAGCAGTGGGTGGAGGGAAAGGGGCATCAACACTGAAGCTTTCTTT.

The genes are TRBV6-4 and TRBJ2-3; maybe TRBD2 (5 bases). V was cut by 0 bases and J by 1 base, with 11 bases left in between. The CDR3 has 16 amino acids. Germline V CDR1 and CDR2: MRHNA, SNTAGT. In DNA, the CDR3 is TGTGCCAGCAGTGACTCGTTGACTACAGGCACAGATACGCAGTATTTT. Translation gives CASSDSLTTGTDTQYF.

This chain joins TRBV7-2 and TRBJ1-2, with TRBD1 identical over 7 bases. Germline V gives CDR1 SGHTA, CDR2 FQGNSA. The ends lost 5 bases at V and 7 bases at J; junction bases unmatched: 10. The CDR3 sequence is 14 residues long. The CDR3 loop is CASSPRQGSGGYTF. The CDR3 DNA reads TGTGCCAGCAGCCCCAGACAGGGATCCGGTGGCTACACCTTC.

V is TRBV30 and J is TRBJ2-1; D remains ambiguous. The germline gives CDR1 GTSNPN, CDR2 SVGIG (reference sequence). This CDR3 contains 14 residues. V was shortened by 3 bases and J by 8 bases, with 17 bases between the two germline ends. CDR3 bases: TGTGCCTGGAGCGCAGGATTGGCCCCAGATGAGCAGTTCTTC. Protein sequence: CAWSAGLAPDEQFF.

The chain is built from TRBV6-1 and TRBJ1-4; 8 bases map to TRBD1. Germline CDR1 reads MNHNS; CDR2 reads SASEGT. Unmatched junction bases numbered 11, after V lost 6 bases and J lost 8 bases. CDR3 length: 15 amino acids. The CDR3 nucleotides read TGTGCCAGCAGCCCCCGACAGGGGCAGAGGGAAAAACTGTTTTTT. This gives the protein CASSPRQGQREKLFF.

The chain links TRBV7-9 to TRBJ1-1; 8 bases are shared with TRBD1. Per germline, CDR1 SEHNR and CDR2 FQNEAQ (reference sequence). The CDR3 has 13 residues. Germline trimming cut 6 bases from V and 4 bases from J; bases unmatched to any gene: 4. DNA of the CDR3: TGTGCCAGCAGACCAACAGGGGGCACTGAAGCTTTCTTT. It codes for CASRPTGGTEAFF. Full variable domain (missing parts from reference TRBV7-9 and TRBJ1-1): DTGVSQNPRHKITKRGQNVTFRCDPISEHNRLYWYRQTLGQGPEFLTYFQNEAQLEKSRLLSDRFSAERPKGSFSTLEIQRTEQGDSAMYLCASRPTGGTEAFFGQGTRLTVV.

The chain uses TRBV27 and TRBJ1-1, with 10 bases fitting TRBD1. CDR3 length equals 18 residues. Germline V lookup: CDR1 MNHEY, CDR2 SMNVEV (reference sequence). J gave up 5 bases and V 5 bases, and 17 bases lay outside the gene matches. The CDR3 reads CASSQRPGQGPLGTEAFF. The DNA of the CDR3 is TGTGCCAGCAGTCAACGCCCGGGACAGGGGCCATTAGGGACTGAAGCTTTCTTT.

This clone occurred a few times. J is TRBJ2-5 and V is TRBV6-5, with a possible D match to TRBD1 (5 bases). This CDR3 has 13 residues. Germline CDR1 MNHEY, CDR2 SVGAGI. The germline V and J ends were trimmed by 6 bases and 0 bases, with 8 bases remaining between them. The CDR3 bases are TGTGCCAGCAGGAGGACAAACCAAGAGACCCAGTACTTC. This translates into CASRRTNQETQYF.

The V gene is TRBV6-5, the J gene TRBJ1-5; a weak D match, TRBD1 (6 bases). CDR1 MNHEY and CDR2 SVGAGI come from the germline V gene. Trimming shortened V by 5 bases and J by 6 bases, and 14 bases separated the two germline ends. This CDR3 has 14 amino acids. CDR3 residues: CASSANSGAQPQHF. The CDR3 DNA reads TGTGCCAGCAGTGCGAACTCAGGGGCTCAGCCCCAGCATTTT.

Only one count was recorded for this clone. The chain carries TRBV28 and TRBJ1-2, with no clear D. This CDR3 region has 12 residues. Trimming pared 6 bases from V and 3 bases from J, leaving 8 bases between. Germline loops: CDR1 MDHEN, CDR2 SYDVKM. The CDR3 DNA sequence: TGTGCCAGCAGCCAGTTTGACTATGGCTACACCTTC. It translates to CASSQFDYGYTF.

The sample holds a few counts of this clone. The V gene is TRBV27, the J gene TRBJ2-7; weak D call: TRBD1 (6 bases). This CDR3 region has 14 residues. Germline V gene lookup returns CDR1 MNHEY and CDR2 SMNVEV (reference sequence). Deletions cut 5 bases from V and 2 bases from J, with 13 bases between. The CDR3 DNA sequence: TGTGCCAGCAGTCCCCGACAGGAAACCTACGAGCAGTACTTC. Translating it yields CASSPRQETYEQYF.

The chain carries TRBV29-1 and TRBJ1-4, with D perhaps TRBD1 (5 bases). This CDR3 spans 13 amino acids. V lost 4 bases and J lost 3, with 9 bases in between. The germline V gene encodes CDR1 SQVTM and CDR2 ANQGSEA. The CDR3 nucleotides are TGCAGCGTTGGCGGGGCGGCTAATGAAAAACTGTTTTTT. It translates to CSVGGAANEKLFF.

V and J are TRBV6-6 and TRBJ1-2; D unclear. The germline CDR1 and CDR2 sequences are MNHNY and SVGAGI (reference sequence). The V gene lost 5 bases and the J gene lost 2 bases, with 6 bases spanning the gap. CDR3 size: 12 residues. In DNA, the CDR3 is TGTGCCAGCAGTCGGGAGAACTATGGCTACACCTTC. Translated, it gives CASSRENYGYTF.

The CDR3 sequence is CASMRQDNTGELFF. The CDR3 nucleotides read TGTGCCAGTATGAGACAGGACAACACCGGGGAGCTGTTTTTT. The gene calls are TRBV2 and TRBJ2-2, with D perhaps TRBD1 (6 bases). From germline, CDR1 is SNHLY and CDR2 FYNNEI. The CDR3 is 14 residues long. Trimming shortened V by 9 bases and J by 2 bases, and 13 bases separated the two germline ends.

The CDR3 region is CASSEEGWAPNTEAFF. The CDR3 DNA reads as TGCGCCAGCAGTGAGGAGGGTTGGGCCCCGAACACTGAAGCTTTCTTT. V usage is TRBV10-2 and J usage is TRBJ1-1, with unresolved D. Trimming shortened V by 2 bases and J by 1 base, and 14 bases separated the two germline ends. In germline, CDR1 is WSHSY, CDR2 SAAADI. This CDR3 has 16 amino acids.

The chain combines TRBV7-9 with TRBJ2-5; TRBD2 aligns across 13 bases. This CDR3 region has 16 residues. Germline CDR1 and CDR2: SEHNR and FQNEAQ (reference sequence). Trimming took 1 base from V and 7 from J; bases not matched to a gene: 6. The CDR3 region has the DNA TGTGCCAGCAGCTTAGAGGGACTAGCGGGGCCAGGGACCCAGTACTTC. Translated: CASSLEGLAGPGTQYF.

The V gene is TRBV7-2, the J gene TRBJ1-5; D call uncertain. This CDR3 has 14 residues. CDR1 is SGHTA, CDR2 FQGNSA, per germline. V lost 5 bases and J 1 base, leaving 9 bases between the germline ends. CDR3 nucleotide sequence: TGTGCCAGCAGCCCCCTCTTAAGCAATCAGCCCCAGCATTTT. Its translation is CASSPLLSNQPQHF. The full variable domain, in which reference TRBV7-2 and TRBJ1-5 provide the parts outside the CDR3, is GAGVSQSPSNKVTEKGKDVELRCDPISGHTALYWYRQSLGQGLEFLIYFQGNSAPDKSGLPSDRFSAERTGGSVSTLTIQRTQQEDSAVYLCASSPLLSNQPQHFGDGTRLSIL.

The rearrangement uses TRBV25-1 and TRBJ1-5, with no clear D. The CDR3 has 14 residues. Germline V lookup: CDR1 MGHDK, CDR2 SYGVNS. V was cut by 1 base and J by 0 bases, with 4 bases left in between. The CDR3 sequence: CASSELASNQPQHF. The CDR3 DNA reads TGTGCCAGCAGTGAATTGGCTAGCAATCAGCCCCAGCATTTT.

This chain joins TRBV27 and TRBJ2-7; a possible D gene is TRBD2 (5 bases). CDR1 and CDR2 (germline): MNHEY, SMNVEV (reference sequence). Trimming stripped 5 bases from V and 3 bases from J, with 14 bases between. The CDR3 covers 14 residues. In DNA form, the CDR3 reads TGTGCCAGCAGTAGAAGCGGAAGAAACTACGAGCAGTACTTC. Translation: CASSRSGRNYEQYF.